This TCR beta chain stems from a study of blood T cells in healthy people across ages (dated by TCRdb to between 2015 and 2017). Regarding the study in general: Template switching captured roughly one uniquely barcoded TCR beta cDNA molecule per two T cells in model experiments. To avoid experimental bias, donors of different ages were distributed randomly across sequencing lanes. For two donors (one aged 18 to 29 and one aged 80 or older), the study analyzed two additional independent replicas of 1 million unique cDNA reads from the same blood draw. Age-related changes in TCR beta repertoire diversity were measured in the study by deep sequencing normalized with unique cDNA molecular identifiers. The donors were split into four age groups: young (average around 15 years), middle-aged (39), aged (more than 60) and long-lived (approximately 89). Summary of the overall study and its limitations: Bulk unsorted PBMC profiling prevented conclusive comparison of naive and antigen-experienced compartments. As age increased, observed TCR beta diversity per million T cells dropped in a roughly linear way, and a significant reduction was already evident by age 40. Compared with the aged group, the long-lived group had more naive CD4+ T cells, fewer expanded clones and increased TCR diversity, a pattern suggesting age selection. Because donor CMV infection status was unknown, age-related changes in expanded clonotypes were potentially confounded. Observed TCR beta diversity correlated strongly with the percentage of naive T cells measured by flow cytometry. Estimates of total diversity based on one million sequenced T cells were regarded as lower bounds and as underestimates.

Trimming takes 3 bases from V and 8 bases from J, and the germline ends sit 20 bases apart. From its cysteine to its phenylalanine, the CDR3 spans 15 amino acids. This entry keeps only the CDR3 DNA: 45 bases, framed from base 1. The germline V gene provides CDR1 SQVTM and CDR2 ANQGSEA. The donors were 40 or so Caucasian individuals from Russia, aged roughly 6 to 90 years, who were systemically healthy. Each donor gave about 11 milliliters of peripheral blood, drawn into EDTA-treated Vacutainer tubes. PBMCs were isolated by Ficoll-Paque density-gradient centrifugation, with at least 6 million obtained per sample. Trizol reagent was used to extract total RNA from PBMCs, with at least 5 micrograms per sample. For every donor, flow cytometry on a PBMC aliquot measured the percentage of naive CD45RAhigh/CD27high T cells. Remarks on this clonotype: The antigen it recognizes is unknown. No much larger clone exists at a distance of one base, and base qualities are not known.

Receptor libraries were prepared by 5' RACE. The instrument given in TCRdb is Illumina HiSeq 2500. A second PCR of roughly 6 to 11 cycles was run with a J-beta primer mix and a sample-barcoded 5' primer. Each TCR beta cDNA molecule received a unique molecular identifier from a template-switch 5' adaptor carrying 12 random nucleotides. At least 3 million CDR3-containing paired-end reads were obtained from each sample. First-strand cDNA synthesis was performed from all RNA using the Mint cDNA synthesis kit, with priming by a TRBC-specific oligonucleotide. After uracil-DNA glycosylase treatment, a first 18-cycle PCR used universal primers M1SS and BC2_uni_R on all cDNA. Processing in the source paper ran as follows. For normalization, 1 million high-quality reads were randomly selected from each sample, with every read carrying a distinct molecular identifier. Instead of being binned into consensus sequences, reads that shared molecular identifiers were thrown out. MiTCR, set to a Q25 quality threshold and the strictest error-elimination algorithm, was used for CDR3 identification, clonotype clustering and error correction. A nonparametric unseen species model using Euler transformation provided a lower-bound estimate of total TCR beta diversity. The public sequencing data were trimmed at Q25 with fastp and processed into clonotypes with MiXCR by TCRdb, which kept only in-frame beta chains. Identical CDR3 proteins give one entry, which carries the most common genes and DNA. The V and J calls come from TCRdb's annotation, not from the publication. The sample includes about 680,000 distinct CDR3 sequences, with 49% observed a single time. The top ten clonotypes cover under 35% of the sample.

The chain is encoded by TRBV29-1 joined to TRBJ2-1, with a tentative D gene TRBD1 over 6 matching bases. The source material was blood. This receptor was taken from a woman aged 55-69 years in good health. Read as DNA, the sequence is TGCAGCGTTGAGCTCCCGGAGAACAGGGAGTATGAGCAGTTCTTC. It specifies CSVELPENREYEQFF.